The next 8 T cell receptor beta chains were all read from a single sample in a study of control samples from healthy donors and cancer patients (dated by TCRdb to 2018 to 2020). The library was made by the immunoSEQ multiplex PCR assay. As stored in TCRdb, this immuneACCESS dataset retains in-frame rearrangements with V and J assigned. A fraction of the clones does not appear; measured against another copy, unresolved V genes explain less than half of the discrepancy, and the remainder lacks a known reason. Here the sample has approximately 89,000 clones; around nine tenths occur a single time. The ten most abundant clones make up under 25% of the sample. Sequencing was carried out using blood. These receptors all stem from a man aged 25 to 45 in good health.

The chain uses TRBV27 and TRBJ2-7; 9 bases line up with TRBD1. With 5 bases clipped from V and 5 bases from J, the junction kept 13 bases outside the gene matches. Germline values: CDR1 MNHEY, CDR2 SMNVEV (reference sequence). This CDR3 region has 16 residues. DNA of the CDR3: TGTGCCAGCAGTGCCCCCGGGACAGGGATTGCCCACGAGCAGTACTTC. Protein sequence: CASSAPGTGIAHEQYF.

The chain employs TRBV5-8 and TRBJ1-4, with 8 bases identical to TRBD1. The CDR3 is made up of 16 amino acids. Trimming took 4 bases from V and 8 from J; bases not matched to a gene: 13. CDR1 and CDR2 from the germline V gene are SGHTS and YDEGEE. The CDR3 protein is CASSATRARGLEKLFF. CDR3 in DNA: TGTGCCAGCAGCGCCACCCGGGCCAGGGGGCTGGAAAAACTGTTTTTT. Looking up the rest from reference TRBV5-8 and TRBJ1-4 gives the full variable domain: EAGVTQSPTHLIKTRGQQATLRCSPISGHTSVYWYQQALGLGLQFLLWYDEGEERNRGNFPPRFSGRQFPNYSSELNVNALELEDSALYLCASSATRARGLEKLFFGSGTQLSVL.

This chain uses TRBV21-1 with TRBJ1-2; the table's D gene call, TRBD1, was not cross checked with the DNA. TRBV21-1 is tagged as a pseudogene. The CDR3 consists of 15 residues. The CDR3 sequence is CASSKEGQGVHGYTF. For the CDR3, the DNA is TGTGCCAGCAGCAAAGAAGGGCAGGGGGTACATGGCTACACCTTC.

The V call is TRBV12-3 or TRBV12-4, the J call TRBJ2-7, with unresolved D. This CDR3 contains 12 residues. With 3 bases removed from V and 7 bases from J, the gap between germline ends came to 10 bases. The DNA of the CDR3 is TGTGCCAGCAGTTTTGGGCAGCTGGAGCAGTACTTC. It codes for CASSFGQLEQYF.

This chain joins TRBV19 and TRBJ1-2; TRBD1 aligns across 7 bases. Per the germline V gene, CDR1 is LNHDA and CDR2 is SQIVND (reference sequence). V shed 6 bases, J shed 5 bases, and the junction held 3 bases outside the gene matches. This CDR3 has 12 amino acids. The CDR3 protein is CASRTGWYGYTF. The DNA for the CDR3 is TGTGCCAGTAGGACAGGGTGGTATGGCTACACCTTC.

V usage is TRBV5-1 and J usage is TRBJ2-7, with a weak D call TRBD1 (6 bases). The V end was cut by 0 bases, the J end by 1 base, with 11 bases between. CDR1 and CDR2 (germline): SGHRS, YFSETQ. The length of the CDR3 is 15 residues. The CDR3 loop is CASSLAHRASYEQYV. CDR3 DNA sequence: TGCGCCAGCAGCTTGGCACACAGGGCTTCCTACGAGCAGTACGTC.

This chain uses TRBV5-1 with TRBJ2-3, with TRBD1 matching over 8 bases. The trim removed 0 bases at V and 1 base at J, leaving 1 base unmatched. CDR1 and CDR2 (germline): SGHRS, YFSETQ. The CDR3 is 15 amino acids. The CDR3 DNA follows: TGCGCCAGCAGCTTGGTGACAGGGGGCACAGATACGCAGTATTTT. Its translation is CASSLVTGGTDTQYF.

The V gene is TRBV2, the J gene TRBJ2-4; 9 nucleotides match TRBD1. V gave up 10 bases and J gave up 4 bases; unmatched junction bases: 5. Germline V gene lookup returns CDR1 SNHLY and CDR2 FYNNEI. The length of the CDR3 is 13 residues. The CDR3 bases are TGTGCCACTACCGGGACAGGGAAAAACATTCAGTACTTC. Residues: CATTGTGKNIQYF. The full variable domain, its missing parts supplied by reference TRBV2 and TRBJ2-4, is EPEVTQTPSHQVTQMGQEVILRCVPISNHLYFYWYRQILGQKVEFLVSFYNNEISEKSEIFDDQFSVERPDGSNFTLKIRSTKLEDSAMYFCATTGTGKNIQYFGAGTRLSVL.